A selection of T cell receptor beta chains follows, all from one sample in a study of cytomegalovirus exposure and HLA in healthy donors. The table came from immunoSEQ multiplex PCR; TCRdb's copy has only in-frame clones and leaves some out. The sample includes about 130,000 clones, approximately 82% of them seen just once. Sequenced: PBMCs. The receptors were gathered from a female donor in good health and CMV-seronegative. Both conserved end residues are part of each CDR3. The order of the fields is D gene, clone size, V gene, J gene, CDR3 protein, CDR3 DNA. The D gene is left open where the match is weak. A clone size is listed for some rows: how often the clone was seen (once, few, many), or a class if it is expanded.

>.|.|TRBV6-5|TRBJ1-4
CASRTGYNEKLFF
TGTGCCAGCAGGACAGGTTATAATGAAAAACTGTTTTTT
>.|few|TRBV2|TRBJ2-5
CASSIGGGQETQYF
TGTGCCAGCAGTATTGGGGGGGGGCAGGAGACCCAGTACTTC
>.|.|TRBV29-1|TRBJ2-1
CSVVSSNNEQFF
TGCAGCGTTGTTTCTAGCAACAATGAGCAGTTCTTC
>.|.|TRBV27|TRBJ2-7
CASSFDSSLAYEQYF
TGTGCCAGCAGTTTCGACAGTAGCCTCGCCTACGAGCAGTACTTC
>.|.|TRBV30|TRBJ2-5
CAWSVQQETQYF
TGTGCCTGGAGTGTACAGCAAGAGACCCAGTACTTC
>.|.|TRBV28|TRBJ1-2
CASSSPGGYTF
TGTGCCAGCAGTTCCCCGGGGGGCTACACCTTC
>.|.|TRBV5-1|TRBJ2-1
CASSVGSISFYNEQFF
TGCGCCAGCAGCGTGGGGTCCATAAGCTTCTACAATGAGCAGTTCTTC
>TRBD2|.|TRBV7-2|TRBJ2-4
CASSPPGTSLAKNIQYF
TGTGCCAGCAGCCCCCCGGGGACTAGTCTGGCCAAAAACATTCAGTACTTC
>TRBD1|few|TRBV4-3|TRBJ2-3
CASSQGVTGGTDTQYF
TGCGCCAGCAGCCAAGGGGTGACAGGGGGCACAGATACGCAGTATTTT
>TRBD1|few|TRBV4-3|TRBJ1-2
CASSPGTGHYGYTF
TGCGCCAGCAGCCCTGGGACAGGGCACTATGGCTACACCTTC
>TRBD1|once|TRBV7-9|TRBJ1-1
CASSPTGVSVEAFF
TGTGCCAGCAGCCCAACAGGGGTATCGGTTGAAGCTTTCTTT
>.|.|TRBV11-2|TRBJ1-2
CASSLVVGGNYGYTF
TGTGCCAGCAGCTTAGTTGTGGGGGGTAACTATGGCTACACCTTC
>.|.|TRBV9|TRBJ1-3
CASSVTGLASSGNTIYF
TGTGCCAGCAGCGTCACAGGGTTAGCCAGCTCTGGAAACACCATATATTTT